Given below is one T cell receptor (beta chain) in context. The sample originates from a study of blood T cell repertoires in COVID-19. The ends were cut back, 5 bases at V and 10 bases at J, with 12 bases in the middle. Looked up from germline, CDR1 is KGHSH and CDR2 is LQKENI. The length of the CDR3 is 13 residues. Method: immunoSEQ multiplex PCR; TCRdb's copy keeps in-frame clones and lacks some. The sample lists some 94,000 clones; roughly 87% were seen once. Sequencing was carried out using peripheral blood. This chain links TRBV18 with TRBJ1-6; possibly TRBD1 for D (6 bases). The origin of this receptor is a woman aged 55-69 years with COVID-19, enrolled during active disease. The chain's CDR3 is CASSSRGDSPLHF. CDR3 in DNA: TGTGCCAGCTCAAGCAGGGGAGACTCACCCCTCCACTTT. Complete variable domain (other parts from reference TRBV18 and TRBJ1-6): NAGVMQNPRHLVRRRGQEARLRCSPMKGHSHVYWYRQLPEEGLKFMVYLQKENIIDESGMPKERFSAEFPKEGPSILRIQQVVRGDSAAYFCASSSRGDSPLHFGNGTRLTVT.